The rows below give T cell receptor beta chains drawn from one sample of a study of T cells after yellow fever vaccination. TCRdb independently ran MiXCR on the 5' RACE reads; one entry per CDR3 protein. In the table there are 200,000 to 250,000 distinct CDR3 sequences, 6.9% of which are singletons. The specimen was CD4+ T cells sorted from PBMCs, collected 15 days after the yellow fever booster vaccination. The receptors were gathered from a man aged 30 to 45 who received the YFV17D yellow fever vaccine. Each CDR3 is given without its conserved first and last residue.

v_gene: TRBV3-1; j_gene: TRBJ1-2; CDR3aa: ASSQEQNYGYT
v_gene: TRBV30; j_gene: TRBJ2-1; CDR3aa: AWSVGTSGNRPQF
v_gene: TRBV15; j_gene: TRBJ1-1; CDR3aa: ATSSLSTEAF
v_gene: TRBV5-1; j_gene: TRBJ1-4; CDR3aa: ASSFGAGFNEKLF
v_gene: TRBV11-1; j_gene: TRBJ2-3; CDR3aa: ASSRGPTDTQY
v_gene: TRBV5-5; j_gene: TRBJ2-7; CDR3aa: ASSYGTGRYEQY
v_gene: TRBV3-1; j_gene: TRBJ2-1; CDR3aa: ASSQDPSGSDEQF
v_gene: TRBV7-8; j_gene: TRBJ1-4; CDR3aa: ASSGGLSATNEKLF
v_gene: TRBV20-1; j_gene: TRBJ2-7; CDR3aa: SATTLAGTYEQY
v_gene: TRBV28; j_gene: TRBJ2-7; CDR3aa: VSTWGGLDYYEQY
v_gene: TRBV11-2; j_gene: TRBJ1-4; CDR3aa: ASSLDTRWAIEKLF
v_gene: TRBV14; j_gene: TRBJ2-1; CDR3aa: ASSQERRLWQF
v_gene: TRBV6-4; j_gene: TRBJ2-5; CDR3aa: ASSLYYQETQY
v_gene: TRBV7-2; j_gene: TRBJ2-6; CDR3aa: ASSLAGTSAKSGANVLT
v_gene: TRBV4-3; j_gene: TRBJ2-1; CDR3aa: ASSLQAGGPIDEQF
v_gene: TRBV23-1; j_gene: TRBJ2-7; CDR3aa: ASSHLVTGSYEQY
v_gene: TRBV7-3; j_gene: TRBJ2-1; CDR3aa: ASSKLLAGAPNEQF
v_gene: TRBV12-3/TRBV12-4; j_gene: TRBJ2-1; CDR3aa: ASSLRQSNEQF
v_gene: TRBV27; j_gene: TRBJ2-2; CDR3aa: ASSLGTALFGELF
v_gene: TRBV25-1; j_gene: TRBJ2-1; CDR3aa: ASSDVREYNEQF
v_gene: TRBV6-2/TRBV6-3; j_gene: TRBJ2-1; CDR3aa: ASSYGQGLTNEQF
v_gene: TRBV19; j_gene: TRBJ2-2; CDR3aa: ASGSGRNTGELF
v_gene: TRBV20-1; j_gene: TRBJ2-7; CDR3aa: SAQQGREQY
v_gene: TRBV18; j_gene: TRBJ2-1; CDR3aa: ASSQLATSYNEQF
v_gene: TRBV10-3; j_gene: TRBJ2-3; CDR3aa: AITATSGKGDTQY
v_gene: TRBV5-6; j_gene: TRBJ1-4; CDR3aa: ASSLDGTGEKLF
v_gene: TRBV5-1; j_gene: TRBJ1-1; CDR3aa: ASSRGQGAFTEAF
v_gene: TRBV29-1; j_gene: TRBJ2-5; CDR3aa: SVEEKRVGGTETQY
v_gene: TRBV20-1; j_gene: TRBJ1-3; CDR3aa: SARDAGPTNTIY
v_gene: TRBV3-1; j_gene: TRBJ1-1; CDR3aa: ASSRNQLPTEAF
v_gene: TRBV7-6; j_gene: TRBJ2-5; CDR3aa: ASSRTVAGEETQY
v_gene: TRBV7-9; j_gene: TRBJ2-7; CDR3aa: ASSLMGQSYEQY
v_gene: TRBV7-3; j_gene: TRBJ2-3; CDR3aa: ASSLNGRTQY
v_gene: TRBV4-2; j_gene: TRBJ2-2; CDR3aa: ASSQGGLAGITGELF
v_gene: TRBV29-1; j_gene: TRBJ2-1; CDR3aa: SVGASGSSEQF
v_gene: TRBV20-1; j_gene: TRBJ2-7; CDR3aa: SASETGTYEQY
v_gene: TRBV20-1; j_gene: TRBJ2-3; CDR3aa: SAIAGHSTDTQY
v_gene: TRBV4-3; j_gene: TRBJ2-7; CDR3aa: ASSQSGKDEQY
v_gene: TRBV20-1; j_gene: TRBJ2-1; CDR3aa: STITSGTHNEQF
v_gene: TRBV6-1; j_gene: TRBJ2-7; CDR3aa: ASTLTFYGYEQY
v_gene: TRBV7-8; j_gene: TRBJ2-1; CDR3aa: ASSLGGASNEQF
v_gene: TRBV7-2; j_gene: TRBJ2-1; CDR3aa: ASSEVAEPLNEQF
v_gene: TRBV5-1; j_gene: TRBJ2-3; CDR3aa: ASSKSGISDTQY
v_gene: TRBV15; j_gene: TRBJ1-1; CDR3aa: ATSVFGWAEAF
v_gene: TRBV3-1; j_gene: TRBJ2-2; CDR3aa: ASSQGDYTGELF
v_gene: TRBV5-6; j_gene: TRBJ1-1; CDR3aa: ASSLRGTDEAF
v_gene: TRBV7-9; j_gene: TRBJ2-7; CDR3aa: ASSPGQQVSYEQY
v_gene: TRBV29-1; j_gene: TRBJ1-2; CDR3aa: SVYWPTGGYT
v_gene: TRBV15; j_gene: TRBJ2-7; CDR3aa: ATSRVGNIYEQY